This TCR beta chain was obtained from a study of beta chain features in type 1 diabetes. Study as a whole: Cells sorted and examined across all samples totaled approximately 100,000,000. General study findings and limits: Any HLA-type effect on TCRB rearrangement remained unresolved here. Insertion counts at VDJ junctions were lower in type 1 diabetes patients, who also showed more deletions there. There was a moderate but significant shortening of TCRB CDR3s in all four CD4+ subsets of Type 1 diabetes patients.

With 0 bases removed from V and 2 bases from J, the gap between germline ends came to 7 bases. This CDR3 contains 14 residues. CDR1 KGHSH and CDR2 LQKENI come from the germline V gene. This clone was observed a few times. Its antigen is still unknown. Reverse transcribing all isolated RNA meant expressed TCRB transcripts were sequenced. Assay: immunoSEQ multiplex PCR; the TCRdb copy retains only in-frame clones and omits some. The data show hundreds of thousands of clones, around 16% seen once. The sequenced sample was naive CD4+ T cells from blood. The receptor was derived from a man aged 18 to 29 in good health. This chain joins TRBV18 and TRBJ1-2; D not certain. The chain's CDR3 is CASSPPAGNYGYTF. CDR3 DNA sequence: TGTGCCAGCTCACCACCGGCGGGCAACTATGGCTACACCTTC.